This TCR beta chain derives from a study of shared clonotypes between healthy human individuals (dated by TCRdb to the early 2020s). General notes on the study: The cohort included a few men and a couple of women between 18 and 49 years of age. Per donor, three plates each were used for CD4 naive and CD4 memory, two for CD8 naive, and one for CD8 memory. To estimate repertoire size and how much clonotype sharing occurs between individuals, the study deeply sequenced the blood TCR repertoires of roughly 5 healthy adults. Libraries were prepared and TCR repertoires were sequenced by different laboratories using diverse techniques, in order to increase sequencing depth and limit assay-specific biases. Per donor, leukapheresis produced somewhere between about 0.94 and 8.9 billion PBMCs. Overall study outcomes, separate from this receptor: Because the study included only a small number of donors, the genetic and exposure-history diversity represented was limited. Sampling was restricted to blood, and TCR repertoires in tissue are likely to differ from TCR repertoires in blood. Even with the large sequencing depth, rarefaction of the sorted-subset datasets indicated that sequencing was incomplete. Compared with non-shared clonotypes, the clonotypes found in all four sorted-subset donors had higher generation probabilities. Estimated clonotype richness was generally larger for naive than for memory subsets. When a handful of donors were compared, the shared fraction of clonotypes was about 5.4% for naive CD4, about 4% for naive CD8, more than 2% for memory CD4, and about 0.36% for memory CD8. Pairwise subsampling indicated that sequencing depth was expected to affect the degree of clonotype sharing among donors.

Healthy HIV-negative adults with no recently reported acute infections or vaccinations were included as donors. Every donor was a Caucasian adult residing in Nashville, Tennessee, USA. Magnetic negative selection was used to enrich CD4+ T cells, after which naive cells were positively selected on CD45RA and the negative fraction became the memory subset. After blood collection by leukapheresis, PBMCs were isolated using Ficoll-Histopaque density gradient centrifugation and then cryopreserved in the vapor phase of liquid nitrogen. Analytical flow cytometry was used to check the purity and quantity of each magnetically sorted T cell population. Genomic DNA was isolated from every sorted fraction and measured by UV absorbance on a Nanodrop 2000c. Using the deep immunoSEQ assay, multiplex PCR amplified TCR CDR3 regions from genomic DNA. Extracted genomic DNA from each cell subset was distributed evenly across all wells of several immunoSEQ 96-well plates, and each plate was treated as a replicate. For sorted subsets, roughly 0.2 ug genomic DNA, equal to 25,000 to 35,000 T cell genomes, was loaded into each replicate PCR. Purified libraries were quantified with a Qubit 3.0 fluorometer, sized on a Bioanalyzer 2100, and re-quantified with the KAPA Library Quantification kit. Every immunoSEQ 96-well plate was sequenced on a separate single-read 150-cycle Illumina NextSeq 550 flow cell. The source study handled its data this way. Because the immunoSEQ output included only junctional sequences and no quality scores, the filtering could not be the same as the filtering used for full-length reads. To assign V/J genes and CDR3, sequences were annotated using PyIR, a Python wrapper for IgBLAST v1.9, with IMGT germline references. Any read was removed if the V/J assignment was weak (E-value above 1e-6), the CDR3 was missing, or the read contained stop codons, out-of-frame junctions, or ambiguous translated residues. V3J clonotypes were defined as sequences sharing an identical inferred V gene, J gene, and CDR3 amino acid sequence. To compute the percentage overlap between repertoires, the number of shared unique clonotypes was divided by the size of the smaller repertoire. RTK rarefaction, the Chao1 estimator, and Recon v2.1 estimates of unobserved clonotypes were used to assess repertoire richness. Generation probabilities were computed with OLGA for all TCRbeta clonotypes obtained by the gDNA method from several donors. TCRdb mirrors the immuneACCESS table, restricted to in-frame sequences. Some clones are absent from its copies; in checked studies, under half trace to an unresolved V gene, and the reason for the others is unknown. V, J and clone size reflect that table, while D and trimming were determined from the DNA. The sample table contains approximately 2.3 million clones; only one count was recorded for approximately 93% of them. About 0.41% of the sample goes to the ten largest clones.

About this clone itself: Its antigen specificity is not known. No much larger clone exists at a distance of one base, and base qualities are not known.

From V the trimming removes 1 base and from J it removes 0 bases, while the gene matches leave 3 bases of the junction unaccounted for. CDR1 and CDR2 are drawn from the germline V gene: LGHNA, YNFKEQ. The CDR3 covers 16 residues, taking in both the cysteine and the phenylalanine. The read is trimmed to its CDR3 DNA, 48 bases read in frame from base 1. The sequence links TRBV4-2 to TRBJ2-7, and 10 junctional nucleotides match TRBD2. This sequence was found in a man in his late teens or twenties in good health. Some clones in this sample may be carry-over from other donors' samples. Sequencing used naive CD4+ T cells from PBMCs. Explained via the paper, the cell subset or site label denotes: CD45RA+ positively selected. The CDR3 has the sequence CASSQARTSGSYEQYF. The DNA is as follows: TGTGCCAGCAGCCAAGCTAGGACTAGCGGCTCCTACGAGCAGTACTTC.